Presented here are 17 T cell receptor beta chains from one specimen sequenced in a study of control samples from healthy donors and cancer patients. Using immunoSEQ multiplex PCR, the repertoire was profiled, and TCRdb retains in-frame clones only, with some absent. Of 25,000 to 35,000 clones detected, roughly 94% appear once; the ten largest clones hold about 6.2%. The sequencing sample was made of blood. The receptor source for this set is a man aged 55 to 70 in good health.

The rearrangement uses TRBV15 and TRBJ1-3; D is perhaps TRBD1 (6 bases). The CDR3 runs to 17 residues. The germline gives CDR1 LNHNV, CDR2 YYDKDF (reference sequence). Trimming left V 0 bases short and J 0 bases short, with 12 bases between. In DNA, the CDR3 is TGTGCCACCAGCAGAGATTGGGACATATTCTCTGGAAACACCATATATTTT. Translation gives CATSRDWDIFSGNTIYF. Supplemented by reference TRBV15 and TRBJ1-3, the full variable domain reads DAMVIQNPRYQVTQFGKPVTLSCSQTLNHNVMYWYQQKSSQAPKLLFHYYDKDFNNEADTPDNFQSRRPNTSFCFLDIRSPGLGDTAMYLCATSRDWDIFSGNTIYFGEGSWLTVV.

This chain joins TRBV2 and TRBJ1-1; 7 bases are a match to TRBD1. From germline, CDR1 is SNHLY and CDR2 FYNNEI. The CDR3 has 14 amino acids. Trimming removed 10 bases from V and 1 base from J; junction bases left unmatched: 9. The CDR3 DNA sequence: TGTGCCACCCTTGGGGGACAGAAGAACACTGAAGCTTTCTTT. Its protein product is CATLGGQKNTEAFF.

The gene calls are TRBV7-7 and TRBJ2-3; D call uncertain. V lost 1 base and J 4 bases, leaving 6 bases between the germline ends. There are 13 residues in the CDR3. CDR1 and CDR2 from the germline V gene are SSHAT and FNYEAQ (reference sequence). CDR3 sequence: CASSLVLADTQYF. The CDR3 DNA reads as TGTGCCAGCAGCTTAGTTCTGGCAGATACGCAGTATTTT.

The V call is TRBV11-2, the J call TRBJ2-5; 9 nucleotides line up with TRBD1. The CDR3 length is 13 residues. Germline V CDR1 and CDR2: SGHAT, FQNNGV. J gave up 4 bases and V 5 bases, and 2 bases lay outside the gene matches. The CDR3 region is CASSEDRGETQYF. The CDR3 DNA reads TGTGCCAGCAGCGAGGACAGGGGAGAGACCCAGTACTTC.

This clone came up once. The J gene is TRBJ2-5, the V gene TRBV10-2; D unresolved. CDR1 is WSHSY, CDR2 SAAADI, per germline. V was trimmed by 0 bases and J by 4 bases, leaving 15 bases between them. This CDR3 region has 16 residues. The CDR3, as DNA: TGCGCCAGCAGTGAGTCGACTGTCGCGAGGAGAGAGACCCAGTACTTC. This encodes CASSESTVARRETQYF.

The chain carries TRBV12-3 or TRBV12-4 and TRBJ1-2; D is uncertain. Trimming removed 7 bases at V and 4 bases at J, with 10 bases between. The CDR3 contains 12 residues. The CDR3 region is CASNLRGYGYTF. Written as DNA, the CDR3 is TGTGCCAGCAATCTAAGAGGCTATGGCTACACCTTC.

V and J are TRBV18 and TRBJ2-2; 9 nucleotides agree with TRBD2. This CDR3 has 19 residues. Per germline, CDR1 KGHSH and CDR2 LQKENI. Losses at the gene ends were 0 bases for V and 0 bases for J; bases not matched to a gene: 8. CDR3 sequence: CASSPPNSGGLTNTGELFF. CDR3 nucleotide sequence: TGTGCCAGCTCACCACCGAATAGCGGGGGTCTCACGAACACCGGGGAGCTGTTTTTT.

Written as DNA, the CDR3 is TGTGCCAGCTCACCAGGCGGGGGCGGGAACACTGAAGCTTTCTTT. Translation: CASSPGGGGNTEAFF. This rearrangement joins TRBV18 to TRBJ1-1, with D tentatively TRBD1 (6 bases). The CDR3 loop spans 15 amino acids. Per germline, CDR1 KGHSH and CDR2 LQKENI. V lost 2 bases to trimming and J lost 1 base, with 11 bases between them.

V usage is TRBV6-6 and J usage is TRBJ1-2; the D is unclear. The CDR3 loop spans 15 amino acids. CDR1 is MNHNY, CDR2 SVGAGI, per germline (reference sequence). Trimming shortened V by 7 bases and J by 3 bases, and 18 bases separated the two germline ends. The CDR3 protein is CASISGLNLYYGYTF. Here the CDR3 DNA reads TGTGCCAGCATCTCCGGTCTTAACCTTTACTATGGCTACACCTTC.

The V gene is TRBV19, the J gene TRBJ2-1; D is uncertain. V was cut by 8 bases and J by 0 bases, with 8 bases left in between. Looked up from germline, CDR1 is LNHDA and CDR2 is SQIVND (reference sequence). The CDR3 has 13 amino acids. CDR3 nucleotide sequence: TGTGCCAGTCGTGAGAGCTCCTACAATGAGCAGTTCTTC. It specifies CASRESSYNEQFF.

CDR3 in DNA: TGTGCCAGCAGTTACTCGGGATTATACGAGCAGTACTTC. Protein: CASSYSGLYEQYF. The chain combines TRBV6-2 or TRBV6-3 with TRBJ2-7; D is unclear. The V end was cut by 0 bases, the J end by 4 bases, with 7 bases between. This CDR3 contains 13 residues. Germline CDR1 MNHEY, CDR2 SVGEGT.

The chain uses TRBV2 and TRBJ1-4; weak D call: TRBD1 (5 bases). Per the germline V gene, CDR1 is SNHLY and CDR2 is FYNNEI. The CDR3 loop spans 14 amino acids. The ends were cut back, 1 base at V and 5 bases at J, with 8 bases in the middle. The CDR3 is CASSEGRENEKLFF. As DNA, the CDR3 is TGTGCCAGCAGTGAAGGCAGGGAGAATGAAAAACTGTTTTTT.

This chain connects TRBV11-2 to TRBJ2-7; tentative D call: TRBD2 (6 bases). The CDR3 covers 15 residues. CDR1 and CDR2 from the germline V gene are SGHAT and FQNNGV. With 0 bases removed from V and 2 bases from J, the gap between germline ends came to 11 bases. CDR3 DNA: TGTGCCAGCAGCTTAGACGGGGGTCGGACCTACGAGCAGTACTTC. It is translated as CASSLDGGRTYEQYF.

The chain couples TRBV4-3 to TRBJ1-6; TRBD1 is a possible D gene (5 bases). The V end was cut by 1 base, the J end by 10 bases, with 8 bases between. The CDR3 length is 13 residues. The germline V gene has CDR1 LGHNA and CDR2 YSLEER. The chain's CDR3 is CASSQAGFSPLHF. As DNA, the CDR3 is TGCGCCAGCAGCCAAGCAGGGTTCTCACCCCTCCACTTT.

The genes are TRBV27 and TRBJ1-5; possibly TRBD1 for D (6 bases). Germline V CDR1 and CDR2: MNHEY, SMNVEV (reference sequence). V lost 6 bases, J lost 3 bases, and 18 bases lay in between. CDR3 size: 16 residues. The CDR3 nucleotides read TGTGCCAGCAGATCCGGGATAGGGGGTTTCAATCAGCCCCAGCATTTT. Residues: CASRSGIGGFNQPQHF.

The chain uses TRBV27 and TRBJ1-2, with no clear D. The V and J ends lost 3 bases and 1 base respectively, with 6 bases between them. This CDR3 comprises 13 residues. The V gene's germline CDR1 is MNHEY and CDR2 SMNVEV (reference sequence). CDR3 loop: CASSFKNNYGYTF. CDR3 DNA: TGTGCCAGCAGTTTTAAGAATAACTATGGCTACACCTTC.

The gene calls are TRBV27 and TRBJ2-7; D unresolved. Trimming took off 6 bases at V and 3 bases at J, with 12 bases between the two ends. CDR3 size: 13 residues. Germline CDR1 is MNHEY and CDR2 is SMNVEV (reference sequence). This CDR3 is CASRSALHYEQYF. The CDR3 coding sequence is TGTGCCAGCAGGTCTGCTCTTCACTACGAGCAGTACTTC.